A single sample is the source of the 13 T cell receptor beta chains below, sequenced in a study of OX40 agonist ivuxolimab in advanced cancers. This table comes from immunoSEQ multiplex PCR, and its TCRdb copy is limited to in-frame clones, with some not included. The profile shows approximately 40,000 clones, 75% to 90% of them singletons. The sample here was CD4+ or CD8+ T cells sorted from blood, taken in a trial of the OX40 agonist ivuxolimab. These receptors were collected from an adult with an advanced solid tumor such as melanoma, head and neck, liver or kidney cancer.

This rearrangement joins TRBV27 to TRBJ1-2; D gene unclear. The CDR3 sequence is 14 residues long. CDR1 and CDR2 (germline): MNHEY, SMNVEV (reference sequence). Deletions cut 6 bases from V and 5 bases from J, with 16 bases between. The CDR3 nucleotides read TGTGCCAGCAGACCCGGCTCGAACAGATATGGCTACACCTTC. Its protein product is CASRPGSNRYGYTF.

The chain couples TRBV7-2 to TRBJ2-3, with a tentative D call TRBD2 (5 bases). CDR1 is SGHTA, CDR2 FQGNSA, per germline. Deletions cut 3 bases from V and 2 bases from J, with 9 bases between. There are 14 residues in the CDR3. The CDR3 DNA reads as TGTGCCAGCAGCTTCGGACTTCACACAGATACGCAGTATTTT. It yields the protein CASSFGLHTDTQYF.

The chain joins TRBV6-6 to TRBJ2-5; possibly TRBD2 for D (5 bases). The germline V and J ends were trimmed by 2 bases and 5 bases, with 15 bases remaining between them. Germline loops: CDR1 MNHNY, CDR2 SVGAGI (reference sequence). The CDR3 extends over 15 amino acids. CDR3 coding DNA: TGTGCCAGCAGTTACCCACTCGCCGGCGGGGAGACCCAGTACTTC. This translates into CASSYPLAGGETQYF.

The chain has TRBV5-1 and TRBJ2-3; D gene unclear. The germline V gene has CDR1 SGHRS and CDR2 YFSETQ. The ends were cut back, 0 bases at V and 2 bases at J, with 7 bases in the middle. The CDR3 extends over 14 amino acids. CDR3 sequence reads: CASSLDSTTDTQYF. The CDR3 DNA is TGCGCCAGCAGCTTGGATTCTACCACAGATACGCAGTATTTT.

The chain carries TRBV27 and TRBJ2-3; D remains unclear. The CDR3 contains 12 residues. The V end lost 6 bases, the J end lost 3 bases, and 7 bases lay between the germline ends. Germline loops: CDR1 MNHEY, CDR2 SMNVEV (reference sequence). The CDR3 spells CASRTPTDTQYF. The CDR3, as DNA: TGTGCCAGCAGGACCCCGACAGATACGCAGTATTTT.

The chain links TRBV2 to TRBJ2-6; D gene ambiguous. The V and J ends lost 3 bases and 0 bases respectively, with 3 bases between them. This CDR3 is built from 14 residues. Germline V gives CDR1 SNHLY, CDR2 FYNNEI. In DNA form, the CDR3 reads TGTGCCAGCAGTGAGGTCTCTGGGGCCAACGTCCTGACTTTC. Protein product: CASSEVSGANVLTF.

This chain links TRBV2 with TRBJ2-3, with D possibly matching TRBD2 (5 bases). The CDR3 is 13 residues long. Trimming stripped 5 bases from V and 6 bases from J, with 12 bases between. Germline CDR1 reads SNHLY; CDR2 reads FYNNEI. The CDR3 spells CASSRGYMDTQYF. CDR3 sequence (DNA): TGTGCCAGCAGTAGAGGGTATATGGATACGCAGTATTTT.

This clone was seen a handful of times. This chain joins TRBV19 and TRBJ2-4; 9 nucleotides match TRBD1. V trimming: 5 bases; J trimming: 3 bases; junction bases outside the gene matches: 8. Germline V gene data show CDR1 as LNHDA and CDR2 as SQIVND (reference sequence). The length of the CDR3 is 16 residues. CDR3 coding DNA: TGTGCCAGTAGTCGGACAGGGGCCGGGGACAAAAACATTCAGTACTTC. This translates into CASSRTGAGDKNIQYF.

This chain uses TRBV29-1 with TRBJ2-7, with 8 bases fitting TRBD2. CDR1 is SQVTM and CDR2 is ANQGSEA in the germline V gene. V was pared by 1 base and J by 3 bases, with 8 bases of the junction left unmatched. This CDR3 comprises 15 residues. CDR3 nucleotide sequence: TGCAGCGTTGAAGGGCTAGCGGGTATCAACTACGAGCAGTACTTC. Its protein product is CSVEGLAGINYEQYF.

The rearrangement uses TRBV15 and TRBJ1-5; D perhaps matches TRBD1 (6 bases). Trimming shortened V by 3 bases and J by 2 bases, and 14 bases separated the two germline ends. Germline lookup yields CDR1 LNHNV and CDR2 YYDKDF (reference sequence). This CDR3 contains 16 residues. The CDR3 is CATSSGTGLGNQPQHF. CDR3 in DNA: TGTGCCACCAGCAGCGGAACAGGGTTGGGCAATCAGCCCCAGCATTTT. The variable domain in full, completed from reference TRBV15 and TRBJ1-5, reads DAMVIQNPRYQVTQFGKPVTLSCSQTLNHNVMYWYQQKSSQAPKLLFHYYDKDFNNEADTPDNFQSRRPNTSFCFLDIRSPGLGDTAMYLCATSSGTGLGNQPQHFGDGTRLSIL.

Points on this clone: The junction departs from germline at one end; a sequencing error may be responsible. In the same sample, other DNA sequences code for this CDR3. The J gene is TRBJ1-1, the V gene TRBV30; D is unresolved. Per the germline V gene, CDR1 is GTSNPN and CDR2 is SVGIG (reference sequence). CDR3 size: 12 residues. The CDR3: CAWSTENTEAFF. CDR3 nucleotides: TGCGCCTGGAGTACCGAGAACACTGAAGCTTTCTTT.

The gene calls are TRBV6-1 and TRBJ2-7; 9 nucleotides match TRBD2. The germline CDR1 and CDR2 sequences are MNHNS and SASEGT. The V gene end was trimmed by 2 bases and the J gene end by 3 bases; junction bases not matched to a gene: 14. The CDR3 consists of 18 residues. The CDR3 reads CASSEMGGGAGGSYEQYF. The CDR3 DNA reads as TGTGCCAGCAGTGAAATGGGCGGGGGAGCGGGAGGCAGCTACGAGCAGTACTTC.

This chain uses TRBV18 with TRBJ1-5, with D unresolved. Germline V gives CDR1 KGHSH, CDR2 LQKENI. With 3 bases removed from V and 3 bases from J, the gap between germline ends came to 9 bases. The CDR3 runs to 14 residues. The CDR3 loop reads CASSPDGPNQPQHF. For the CDR3, the DNA is TGTGCCAGCTCACCCGACGGACCCAATCAGCCCCAGCATTTT.